This T cell receptor beta chain came from a study of vaccination effects on CD4 cells after COVID-19. Study-wide results and caveats: Cross-reaction with common cold coronaviruses was seen in only 1 of 255 vaccine-induced clones from healthy vaccinees.

V lost 1 base, J lost 2 bases, and 11 bases lay in between. Germline lookup yields CDR1 SGHVS and CDR2 FQNEAQ. The CDR3 has 16 amino acids. Comments on this clone: Antigen unknown.

Antigen-specific CD4+ T cells were expanded with viral peptide pools in the ViraFEST assay before sequencing. Researchers isolated CD4+ T cells once roughly nine days of culture had elapsed. Prior SARS-CoV-2 infection was absent in the vaccine recipients, as shown by negative nucleocapsid antibodies. Generated by immunoSEQ multiplex PCR, the TCRdb table keeps only in-frame clones and is missing some. The repertoire holds 20,000 to 30,000 clones, with roughly two thirds as singletons. This TCR was recovered from a human donor who received a COVID-19 vaccine. The material was CD4+ T cells from PBMCs cultured with SARS-CoV-2 spike peptides, obtained before COVID-19 vaccination. This chain uses TRBV7-8 with TRBJ2-2, with unresolved D. The CDR3 sequence is CASSLVMWRNTGELFF. For the CDR3, the DNA is TGTGCCAGCAGCTTAGTAATGTGGAGAAACACCGGGGAGCTGTTTTTT.